These 13 T cell receptor beta chains originate from one sample sequenced in a study of technical replicates of blood from a few donors. Sequencing was performed with immunoSEQ multiplex PCR; in TCRdb, only in-frame clones are kept and a portion is missing. The sample holds more than 65,000 clones, approximately 96% seen once. Sequenced sample: T cells isolated from PBMCs. These TCRs come from a human donor in good health.

The rearrangement uses TRBV5-1 and TRBJ2-7; D gene uncertain. This CDR3 comprises 13 residues. Germline V gene lookup returns CDR1 SGHRS and CDR2 YFSETQ. The V end was cut by 5 bases, the J end by 4 bases, with 13 bases between. CDR3 sequence reads: CASRDTSRYEQYF. The CDR3 DNA reads TGCGCCAGCAGAGACACCTCCCGTTACGAGCAGTACTTC.

This CDR3 is CASRGTTGYEQYF. CDR3 in DNA: TGTGCCAGCAGGGGGACCACAGGGTACGAGCAGTACTTC. The J gene is TRBJ2-7, the V gene TRBV2; D possibly corresponds to TRBD1 (6 bases). The CDR3 consists of 13 residues. Trimming stripped 6 bases from V and 4 bases from J, with 13 bases between. Germline V lookup: CDR1 SNHLY, CDR2 FYNNEI.

This sequence joins TRBV2 and TRBJ1-2; TRBD1 matches 10 bases. V gave up 4 bases and J gave up 8 bases; unmatched junction bases: 13. Germline V CDR1 and CDR2: SNHLY, FYNNEI. CDR3 length equals 16 residues. The CDR3 sequence: CASSVGRRQGAGGYTF. CDR3 DNA: TGTGCCAGCAGTGTCGGCCGGAGACAGGGGGCTGGGGGCTACACCTTC.

About this clone itself: Additional DNA sequences in this sample encode the identical CDR3. This chain joins TRBV9 and TRBJ2-7; TRBD2 matches at 14 bases. This CDR3 spans 14 amino acids. CDR1 SGDLS and CDR2 YYNGEE come from the germline V gene. After removal of 3 bases from V and 7 bases from J, the junction contained 3 bases not matched to a gene. As DNA, the CDR3 is TGTGCCAGCAGCGCGGGACTAGCGGGAGCAGAGCAGTACTTC. It translates to CASSAGLAGAEQYF. Filled out from reference TRBV9 and TRBJ2-7, the complete variable domain reads DSGVTQTPKHLITATGQRVTLRCSPRSGDLSVYWYQQSLDQGLQFLIQYYNGEERAKGNILERFSAQQFPDLHSELNLSSLELGDSALYFCASSAGLAGAEQYFGPGTRLTVT.

V and J are TRBV19 and TRBJ1-4; D possibly corresponds to TRBD1 (6 bases). Trimming took off 5 bases at V and 6 bases at J, with 19 bases between the two ends. This CDR3 region has 16 residues. From germline, CDR1 is LNHDA and CDR2 SQIVND (reference sequence). CDR3 protein: CASSSPHGTSHEKLFF. DNA for the CDR3: TGTGCCAGTAGTTCCCCCCACGGGACATCACATGAAAAACTGTTTTTT.

The chain links TRBV11-2 to TRBJ1-1; D uncertain. This CDR3 has 13 amino acids. Trimming left V 3 bases short and J 3 bases short, with 8 bases between. From germline, CDR1 is SGHAT and CDR2 FQNNGV. DNA of the CDR3: TGTGCCAGCAGCTTTAACAGCTACACTGAAGCTTTCTTT. It specifies CASSFNSYTEAFF.

The chain uses TRBV7-8 and TRBJ1-2; D might be TRBD1 (6 bases). The CDR3 totals 14 residues. The V gene's germline CDR1 is SGHVS and CDR2 FQNEAQ. Trimming removed 1 base from V and 4 bases from J, with 10 bases in between. In nucleotides, the CDR3 is TGTGCCAGCAGCTTAGGGACAGCGATCTATGGCTACACCTTC. Its translation: CASSLGTAIYGYTF.

The chain employs TRBV7-6 and TRBJ2-7; the match to TRBD1 covers 8 bases. Per germline, CDR1 SGHVS and CDR2 FNYEAQ. The CDR3 loop spans 16 amino acids. Losses at the gene ends were 4 bases for V and 2 bases for J; bases not matched to a gene: 10. The CDR3 is CASSSRTGTGPYEQYF. CDR3 nucleotides: TGTGCCAGCAGCTCTCGAACCGGGACAGGACCCTACGAGCAGTACTTC.

This clone was detected once. The CDR3 loop reads CASKESLTDTQYF. In DNA, the CDR3 is TGTGCCAGCAAGGAGAGTCTAACAGATACGCAGTATTTT. The V and J genes are TRBV2 and TRBJ2-3; D gene uncertain. CDR3 length: 13 residues. V was shortened by 7 bases and J by 3 bases, with 11 bases between the two germline ends. Germline CDR1 and CDR2: SNHLY and FYNNEI.

The rearrangement links TRBV9 to TRBJ2-7; 8 nucleotides match TRBD1. The CDR3 has 14 residues. J lost 5 bases, V lost 4 bases, and 8 bases had no gene match. Germline V CDR1 and CDR2: SGDLS, YYNGEE. The CDR3 reads CASSPGDRSHEQYF. DNA for the CDR3: TGTGCCAGCAGCCCCGGGGACAGGTCCCACGAGCAGTACTTC.

The rearrangement joins TRBV6-5 to TRBJ1-2, with unresolved D. The CDR3 has 13 residues. CDR1 and CDR2 (germline): MNHEY, SVGAGI. Trimming cost V 2 bases and J 6 bases, with 10 bases left between them. The CDR3 reads CASSYRARDGYTF. CDR3 in DNA: TGTGCCAGCAGTTACCGGGCGCGGGATGGCTACACCTTC.

V gene TRBV29-1 combines with J gene TRBJ2-1; 9 positions agree with TRBD2. V dropped 4 bases and J dropped 1; count of bases not matched to a gene: 2. CDR1 and CDR2 (germline): SQVTM, ANQGSEA. This CDR3 comprises 14 residues. CDR3 loop: CSVGREGSYNEQFF. CDR3 DNA: TGCAGCGTTGGGCGGGAGGGTTCCTACAATGAGCAGTTCTTC.

CDR3 residues: CSVEDPAREITGELFF. The CDR3 nucleotides read TGCAGCGTTGAAGACCCCGCGCGGGAGATCACCGGGGAGCTGTTTTTT. The genes are TRBV29-1 and TRBJ2-2, with 7 positions matching TRBD2. Unmatched junction bases numbered 8, after V lost 0 bases and J lost 4 bases. From germline, CDR1 is SQVTM and CDR2 ANQGSEA. The CDR3 spans 16 residues.